This T cell receptor (beta chain) was captured by sequencing in a study of blood T cell repertoires in COVID-19. For the study at large: The study drew acute and convalescent COVID-19 samples from the United States, Italy and Spain. In each case, the material was cDNA or gDNA derived from T cells, B-cell-depleted T cells, or PBMCs.

How the authors handled the data: Amplification with reference gene primers provided the estimates of nucleated cell counts. TCRdb's table, derived via immunoSEQ multiplex PCR, lists solely in-frame clones and lacks some. The V and J calls and the clone size are those of that table, but D and trimming were determined from the DNA. The sample includes roughly 260,000 clones, approximately 86% of them seen just once. CDR1 and CDR2 (germline): MNHEY, SVGAGI. After removal of 3 bases from V and 3 bases from J, the junction contained 5 bases not matched to a gene. The CDR3 runs to 15 residues. Remarks on this clone: The same CDR3 can be traced to other DNA sequences in this sample.

The rearrangement uses TRBV6-5 and TRBJ2-7; 10 bases line up with TRBD2. Sequenced material: peripheral blood. The receptor's source is a woman younger than 35 with acute or convalescent COVID-19. CDR3 DNA sequence: TGTGCCAGCAGTTATGGTCTAGCGGGAGTCTACGAGCAGTACTTC. It yields the protein CASSYGLAGVYEQYF.